Listed below are T cell receptor beta chains from one sample, sequenced in a study of T cell responses to AZD1222 COVID-19 vaccine. Assay: immunoSEQ multiplex PCR; the TCRdb copy retains only in-frame clones and omits some. The repertoire holds about 97,000 clones, about 88% seen once, with about 2.5% in the top ten. The sequencing used peripheral blood, collected on day 0 of AZD1222 vaccination. The receptors here all came from an adult in good health. The CDR3 runs from the conserved cysteine through the conserved F or W. D genes are given only for firm matches. Not every row has a clone size; where given, it reads once, few, many or a size class.

>.|TRBV4-1|.|TRBJ1-1
CASSLGPANTEAFF
TGCGCCAGCAGCCTGGGGCCGGCGAACACTGAAGCTTTCTTT
>.|TRBV18|.|TRBJ1-4
CASSPPTNEKLFF
TGTGCCAGCTCGCCTCCAACTAATGAAAAACTGTTTTTT
>.|TRBV11-2|.|TRBJ2-2
CASSSPPGGRNTGELFF
TGTGCCAGCAGCTCCCCCCCTGGGGGACGGAACACCGGGGAGCTGTTTTTT
>TRBD2|TRBV3-1/TRBV3-2|.|TRBJ2-4
CASRPGGATKNIQYF
TGTGCCAGCAGACCCGGGGGGGCCACCAAAAACATTCAGTACTTC
>TRBD2|TRBV5-4|.|TRBJ2-7
CASSLAGYSYEQYF
TGTGCCAGCAGTTTAGCGGGGTACTCCTACGAGCAGTACTTC
>TRBD2|TRBV4-3|.|TRBJ2-5
CASSPKPSGETQYF
TGCGCCAGCAGCCCTAAGCCTAGCGGAGAGACCCAGTACTTC
>TRBD2|TRBV9|.|TRBJ2-3
CASSVDPAGGGTQYF
TGTGCCAGCAGCGTAGACCCAGCGGGGGGTGGTACGCAGTATTTT
>TRBD2|TRBV5-4|.|TRBJ2-1
CASSRTSGGARYNEQFF
TGTGCCAGCAGCCGGACTAGCGGGGGGGCAAGGTACAATGAGCAGTTCTTC
>TRBD1|TRBV18|.|TRBJ2-1
CASSLRGRNSYNEQFF
TGTGCCAGCTCACTCAGGGGGCGTAATAGCTACAATGAGCAGTTCTTC
>.|TRBV2|.|TRBJ1-2
CASSEARSLNYGYTF
TGTGCCAGCAGTGAAGCGCGGAGCCTTAACTATGGCTACACCTTC
>TRBD2|TRBV19|.|TRBJ2-7
CASSRGGTPYEQYF
TGTGCCAGTAGTAGGGGGGGGACCCCCTACGAGCAGTACTTC
>.|TRBV3-1/TRBV3-2|.|TRBJ1-1
CASSEGFTGTFF
TGTGCCAGCAGCGAAGGATTCACGGGGACTTTCTTT
>.|TRBV19|once|TRBJ1-6
CASSVVSTGSSYNSPLHF
TGTGCCAGTAGTGTGGTCTCAACAGGGAGCTCCTATAATTCACCCCTCCACTTT
>.|TRBV25-1|.|TRBJ1-2
CASSEYWATPNYGYTF
TGTGCCAGCAGTGAATATTGGGCCACTCCCAACTATGGCTACACCTTC
>.|TRBV27|.|TRBJ2-1
CASSLQSGSEQFF
TGTGCCAGCAGTTTACAGTCTGGATCTGAGCAGTTCTTC
>TRBD1|TRBV2|.|TRBJ1-1
CASSPRDRGGEAFF
TGTGCCAGCAGTCCCCGGGACAGGGGTGGTGAAGCTTTCTTT
>TRBD1|TRBV3-1/TRBV3-2|.|TRBJ1-1
CASSRQGGGTEAFF
TGTGCCAGCAGCCGACAGGGCGGGGGCACTGAAGCTTTCTTT